This T cell receptor (beta chain) was sequenced during a study of T cell responses to AZD1222 COVID-19 vaccine. The method was immunoSEQ multiplex PCR; TCRdb's version includes in-frame clones alone and lacks a portion of them. The sample lists 100,000 or so clones, about 89% seen once, with 10% to 13% in the top ten. Points on this clone: The antigen is undetermined.

The CDR3 covers 14 residues. Germline-derived CDR1 and CDR2 are LNHDA and SQIVND (reference sequence). The V end was cut by 4 bases, the J end by 0 bases, with 9 bases between. Study results and caveats: It was only after the peak T cell response that any repertoires were sampled. Females made up more of the donors, who were largely white British, and clonal diversity may have come out too low.

The TCR sequence derives from an adult who received the AZD1222 COVID-19 vaccine. The chain links TRBV19 to TRBJ1-2; D is undetermined. The source was peripheral blood, collected 28 days after the second AZD1222 dose. CDR3 bases: TGTGCCAGTAGTACCCAGACGGCTAACTATGGCTACACCTTC. Protein: CASSTQTANYGYTF.